The 22 T cell receptor beta chains reported below all come from one sample, sequenced in a study of graft-versus-host responses after intestinal transplantation. Using immunoSEQ multiplex PCR, the repertoire was profiled, and TCRdb retains in-frame clones only, with some absent. The table includes about 97,000 clones, about nine tenths detected once. Sequencing was performed on PBMCs, taken around 450 days after intestinal transplant. Every receptor here comes from a human patient who received an intestinal transplant, so some T cells may come from the graft donor.

V usage is TRBV14 and J usage is TRBJ1-2; D is unresolved. CDR3 length: 13 residues. Germline V lookup: CDR1 SGHDN, CDR2 FVKESK. V was cut by 1 base and J by 5 bases, with 8 bases left in between. The CDR3, as DNA: TGTGCCAGCAGCCAAGGGCTCATTTATGGCTACACCTTC. Protein sequence: CASSQGLIYGYTF.

The V gene is TRBV11-2, the J gene TRBJ2-7; D is undetermined. This CDR3 is built from 11 residues. From germline, CDR1 is SGHAT and CDR2 FQNNGV. Trimming took off 5 bases at V and 3 bases at J, with 5 bases between the two ends. The CDR3 loop is CASSQYYEQYF. The DNA of the CDR3 is TGTGCCAGCAGCCAGTACTACGAGCAGTACTTC.

The chain combines TRBV9 with TRBJ1-1, with a possible D match to TRBD1 (5 bases). The CDR3 is 14 residues long. V was pared by 0 bases and J by 3 bases, with 9 bases between. Germline values: CDR1 SGDLS, CDR2 YYNGEE. This chain's CDR3 is CASSVGGWDTEAFF. For the CDR3, the DNA is TGTGCCAGCAGCGTAGGGGGGTGGGACACTGAAGCTTTCTTT.

V is TRBV25-1 and J is TRBJ1-6; D gene ambiguous. From germline, CDR1 is MGHDK and CDR2 SYGVNS. The CDR3 is 14 residues long. The V gene lost 2 bases and the J gene lost 7 bases, with 9 bases spanning the gap. The DNA of the CDR3 is TGTGCCAGCAGTGAACAGTGGGTCAATTCACCCCTCCACTTT. Protein product: CASSEQWVNSPLHF. Combining the CDR3 with reference TRBV25-1 and TRBJ1-6 gives the whole variable domain EADIYQTPRYLVIGTGKKITLECSQTMGHDKMYWYQQDPGMELHLIHYSYGVNSTEKGDLSSESTVSRIRTEHFPLTLESARPSHTSQYLCASSEQWVNSPLHFGNGTRLTVT.

The chain joins TRBV10-1 to TRBJ2-7, with 8 bases that match TRBD2. The CDR3 sequence is 15 residues long. From germline, CDR1 is WNHNN and CDR2 SYGVQD (reference sequence). With V trimmed by 3 bases and J by 6 bases, 10 bases remained unmatched. CDR3 DNA: TGCGCCAGCAGTGACCGGGGGACTAGTCCCATCGAGCAGTACTTC. Amino acid sequence: CASSDRGTSPIEQYF.

J is TRBJ2-5 and V is TRBV29-1, with 11 bases identical to TRBD2. The CDR3 is 16 residues long. Trimming at V came to 4 bases and at J to 4 bases, leaving 11 bases not matched to a gene. Germline V CDR1 and CDR2: SQVTM, ANQGSEA. The DNA for the CDR3 is TGCAGCGTTGTCCCCCTACTAGCGGGGGACGGAGAGACCCAGTACTTC. Its translation: CSVVPLLAGDGETQYF. Using reference TRBV29-1 and TRBJ2-5 for the parts outside the CDR3, the full variable domain is SAVISQKPSRDICQRGTSLTIQCQVDSQVTMMFWYRQQPGQSLTLIATANQGSEATYESGFVIDKFPISRPNLTFSTLTVSNMSPEDSSIYLCSVVPLLAGDGETQYFGPGTRLLVL.

The gene calls are TRBV5-6 and TRBJ1-1; D is perhaps TRBD1 (6 bases). CDR1 is SGHDT, CDR2 YYEEEE, per germline. Trimming took off 4 bases at V and 3 bases at J, with 10 bases between the two ends. This CDR3 spans 13 amino acids. CDR3 bases: TGTGCCAGCAGCCGTAACAGGGACACTGAAGCTTTCTTT. Translating it yields CASSRNRDTEAFF.

This clone was detected a few times. The chain employs TRBV4-2 and TRBJ1-1; D ambiguous. The CDR3 loop spans 15 amino acids. From germline, CDR1 is LGHNA and CDR2 YNFKEQ. Trimming took off 0 bases at V and 0 bases at J, with 8 bases between the two ends. In DNA form, the CDR3 reads TGTGCCAGCAGCCAAGATCTGCTCATGAACACTGAAGCTTTCTTT. Protein: CASSQDLLMNTEAFF.

V is TRBV5-1 and J is TRBJ2-7, with D unresolved. The V and J ends lost 4 bases and 2 bases respectively, with 10 bases between them. The CDR3 length is 13 residues. CDR1 and CDR2 from the germline V gene are SGHRS and YFSETQ. The CDR3 DNA reads as TGCGCCAGCAGCCCTGCTGGGACCTACGAGCAGTACTTC. Protein sequence: CASSPAGTYEQYF. The complete variable domain, with remaining parts taken from reference TRBV5-1 and TRBJ2-7, reads KAGVTQTPRYLIKTRGQQVTLSCSPISGHRSVSWYQQTPGQGLQFLFEYFSETQRNKGNFPGRFSGRQFSNSRSEMNVSTLELGDSALYLCASSPAGTYEQYFGPGTRLTVT.

The chain carries TRBV10-3 and TRBJ1-2; maybe TRBD1 (6 bases). The CDR3 contains 16 residues. CDR1 is ENHRY and CDR2 is SYGVKD in the germline V gene. V lost 1 base and J lost 6, with 18 bases in between. DNA for the CDR3: TGTGCCATCAGTGAGTTAGGAGGGGGGCGAATTAATGGCTACACCTTC. The encoded protein is CAISELGGGRINGYTF.

This sequence joins TRBV7-9 and TRBJ1-1, with 9 bases that match TRBD1. The CDR3 length is 13 residues. CDR1 SEHNR and CDR2 FQNEAQ come from the germline V gene (reference sequence). V was clipped by 5 bases and J by 3 bases; unmatched bases: 1. CDR3 nucleotide sequence: TGTGCCAGCAGCCGGGACAGGGACACTGAAGCTTTCTTT. The encoded protein is CASSRDRDTEAFF.

The rearrangement links TRBV7-3 to TRBJ2-2, with a tentative D call TRBD1 (5 bases). CDR1 SGHTA and CDR2 FQGTGA come from the germline V gene. V lost 5 bases and J lost 4, with 11 bases in between. CDR3 length: 14 residues. As DNA, the CDR3 is TGTGCCAGCAGCCCTTATAGGGGCACCGGGGAGCTGTTTTTT. Translated, it gives CASSPYRGTGELFF.

The chain couples TRBV18 to TRBJ1-1, with a tentative D call TRBD1 (6 bases). CDR1 and CDR2 (germline): KGHSH, LQKENI. The germline V and J ends were trimmed by 2 bases and 0 bases, with 16 bases remaining between them. The CDR3 sequence is 17 residues long. CDR3 DNA sequence: TGTGCCAGCTCACCAAGTCGGTCAGGGGCCCTGAACACTGAAGCTTTCTTT. Translated: CASSPSRSGALNTEAFF.

The CDR3 reads CASSLQGQLNTEAFF. The CDR3 DNA follows: TGCGCCAGCAGCCTGCAAGGGCAGCTGAACACTGAAGCTTTCTTT. The chain combines TRBV5-1 with TRBJ1-1; unclear D gene. This CDR3 region has 15 residues. CDR1 and CDR2 from the germline V gene are SGHRS and YFSETQ. The germline V and J ends were trimmed by 4 bases and 0 bases, with 13 bases remaining between them. The variable domain in full, completed from reference TRBV5-1 and TRBJ1-1, reads KAGVTQTPRYLIKTRGQQVTLSCSPISGHRSVSWYQQTPGQGLQFLFEYFSETQRNKGNFPGRFSGRQFSNSRSEMNVSTLELGDSALYLCASSLQGQLNTEAFFGQGTRLTVV.

V usage is TRBV14 and J usage is TRBJ1-1; 8 positions agree with TRBD1. With 4 bases clipped from V and 0 bases from J, the junction kept 10 bases outside the gene matches. Germline CDR1 reads SGHDN; CDR2 reads FVKESK. There are 17 residues in the CDR3. CDR3 sequence (DNA): TGTGCCAGCAGCCCGGACCCTCGACAGGGGCTGAACACTGAAGCTTTCTTT. Translating it yields CASSPDPRQGLNTEAFF.

The rearrangement links TRBV11-1 to TRBJ1-6, with D possibly being TRBD1 (6 bases). V was shortened by 5 bases and J by 5 bases, with 10 bases between the two germline ends. CDR3 length: 14 residues. Germline V gene sequence: CDR1 SGHAT, CDR2 FQDESV (reference sequence). The chain's CDR3 is CASSQGHNNSPLHF. CDR3 nucleotides: TGTGCCAGCAGCCAGGGACACAATAATTCACCCCTCCACTTT.

V usage is TRBV18 and J usage is TRBJ1-1; 11 nucleotides match TRBD1. V lost 6 bases to trimming and J lost 2 bases; unmatched junction nucleotides: 2. The CDR3 contains 14 residues. In germline, CDR1 is KGHSH, CDR2 LQKENI. The CDR3 loop is CASSGTGGNTEAFF. The DNA of the CDR3 is TGTGCCAGCTCCGGGACAGGGGGTAACACTGAAGCTTTCTTT.

This chain uses TRBV13 with TRBJ2-5, with 7 bases that match TRBD2. The CDR3 is made up of 15 amino acids. The V segment lost 5 bases and the J segment 3 bases; nucleotides outside the gene matches: 9. The V gene's germline CDR1 is PRHDT and CDR2 FYEKMQ (reference sequence). The CDR3 reads CASSQRRLAEETQYF. CDR3 nucleotide sequence: TGTGCCAGCAGCCAGCGGAGGCTAGCGGAAGAGACCCAGTACTTC.

The rearrangement joins TRBV6-1 to TRBJ1-2; a weak D match, TRBD1 (6 bases). Trimming cost V 2 bases and J 7 bases, with 20 bases left between them. The CDR3 is 16 residues long. Germline-derived CDR1 and CDR2 are MNHNS and SASEGT. CDR3 amino acids: CASSETPQGQGGGYTF. The CDR3 region has the DNA TGTGCCAGCAGTGAAACCCCCCAGGGGCAAGGGGGTGGCTACACCTTC.

V gene TRBV7-9 combines with J gene TRBJ2-2; D tentatively fits TRBD1 or TRBD2 (5 bases each). The V end was cut by 8 bases, the J end by 1 base, with 26 bases between. Germline lookup yields CDR1 SEHNR and CDR2 FQNEAQ (reference sequence). This CDR3 has 19 amino acids. For the CDR3, the DNA is TGTGCCAGCCAAATTAATCTAGCTCTCTCAGGGAGGAACACCGGGGAGCTGTTTTTT. Translating gives CASQINLALSGRNTGELFF.

The chain is built from TRBV7-6 and TRBJ1-4; the match to TRBD1 covers 8 bases. The trim removed 3 bases at V and 7 bases at J, leaving 10 bases unmatched. This CDR3 comprises 16 residues. Germline V CDR1 and CDR2: SGHVS, FNYEAQ. Here the CDR3 reads CASSFIPNRGGEKLFF. The CDR3, as DNA: TGTGCCAGCAGCTTTATACCTAACAGGGGGGGTGAAAAACTGTTTTTT. Combining the CDR3 with reference TRBV7-6 and TRBJ1-4 gives the whole variable domain GAGVSQSPRYKVTKRGQDVALRCDPISGHVSLYWYRQALGQGPEFLTYFNYEAQQDKSGLPNDRFSAERPEGSISTLTIQRTEQRDSAMYRCASSFIPNRGGEKLFFGSGTQLSVL.

The chain carries TRBV7-9 and TRBJ2-7; perhaps TRBD1 as D (6 bases). CDR1 SEHNR and CDR2 FQNEAQ come from the germline V gene (reference sequence). CDR3 length equals 13 residues. The V end lost 1 base, the J end lost 7 bases, and 11 bases lay between the germline ends. CDR3: CASSLGGPGEQYF. Written as DNA, the CDR3 is TGTGCCAGCAGCTTAGGGGGGCCGGGGGAGCAGTACTTC.